The 18 T cell receptor beta chains reported below all come from one sample, sequenced in a study of cytomegalovirus exposure and HLA in healthy donors. PCR used 60 Vbeta primers and 13 Jbeta primers. Sequencing was performed with immunoSEQ multiplex PCR; in TCRdb, only in-frame clones are kept and a portion is missing. The data hold about 160,000 clones, with more than 65% observed a single time. Sequencing input: PBMCs. The receptors stem from a man aged 50 to 60 in good health and CMV-seropositive.

The gene calls are TRBV7-3 and TRBJ2-7, with D possibly matching TRBD2 (5 bases). CDR1 and CDR2 (germline): SGHTA, FQGTGA. The CDR3 sequence is 13 residues long. V lost 3 bases and J lost 0, with 6 bases in between. The CDR3 here is CASSFGISYEQYF. The DNA of the CDR3 is TGTGCCAGCAGCTTCGGGATCTCCTACGAGCAGTACTTC.

This clone was detected only once. V and J are TRBV2 and TRBJ2-5; 11 nucleotides match TRBD1. The CDR3 is 14 residues long. The V gene end was trimmed by 6 bases and the J gene end by 4 bases; junction bases not matched to a gene: 4. The germline CDR1 and CDR2 sequences are SNHLY and FYNNEI. The CDR3 bases are TGTGCCAGCAGCGGGGGACAGGGGGGAGAGACCCAGTACTTC. It yields the protein CASSGGQGGETQYF.

Here the CDR3 reads CANSAGEGREQYF. CDR3 sequence (DNA): TGTGCCAACTCAGCGGGGGAGGGCCGCGAGCAGTACTTC. The J gene is TRBJ2-7, the V gene TRBV28; 8 bases align to TRBD2. The V and J ends lost 10 bases and 6 bases, in that order; junction bases with no gene match: 11. Germline V gene data show CDR1 as MDHEN and CDR2 as SYDVKM. The CDR3 runs to 13 residues.

J is TRBJ2-7 and V is TRBV7-2; 10 bases fit TRBD2. Germline CDR1 reads SGHTA; CDR2 reads FQGNSA. V lost 4 bases to trimming and J lost 3 bases; unmatched junction nucleotides: 9. This CDR3 spans 16 amino acids. This chain's CDR3 is CASSSPIAGGSYEQYF. CDR3 DNA: TGTGCCAGCAGCTCCCCCATAGCGGGAGGTAGCTACGAGCAGTACTTC.

The CDR3 bases are TGTGCCAGCAGCGAGGGCTACAATGAGCAGTTCTTC. Protein sequence: CASSEGYNEQFF. V and J are TRBV11-3 and TRBJ2-1; a possible D gene is TRBD2 (5 bases). V dropped 5 bases and J dropped 3 bases, with 5 bases sitting between them. Germline V gene lookup returns CDR1 SGHNT and CDR2 YENEEA. This CDR3 region has 12 residues.

In this sample, this clone turned up a few times. The chain recombines TRBV28 with TRBJ2-5; tentatively, D is TRBD2 (6 bases). The V end lost 6 bases, the J end lost 5 bases, and 13 bases lay between the germline ends. CDR3 size: 13 residues. Looked up from germline, CDR1 is MDHEN and CDR2 is SYDVKM. CDR3 region: CASRGLGGETQYF. The CDR3, as DNA: TGTGCCAGCAGGGGACTGGGAGGTGAGACCCAGTACTTC.

V gene TRBV5-4 combines with J gene TRBJ1-1, with D possibly matching TRBD1 (5 bases). The V gene's germline CDR1 is SGHNT and CDR2 YYREEE (reference sequence). The length of the CDR3 is 16 residues. V was shortened by 4 bases and J by 1 base, with 17 bases between the two germline ends. CDR3 nucleotide sequence: TGTGCCAGCAGCGCAGGAGGGACGGAGAAGAACACTGAAGCTTTCTTT. It translates to CASSAGGTEKNTEAFF.

The chain uses TRBV18 and TRBJ2-1; no firm D call. The CDR3 runs 15 residues. Trimming pared 3 bases from V and 7 bases from J, leaving 16 bases between. Germline V gives CDR1 KGHSH, CDR2 LQKENI. CDR3 bases: TGTGCCAGCTCACCCGACTCCCACCTGTGGAATGAGCAGTTCTTC. This codes for CASSPDSHLWNEQFF.

The chain couples TRBV5-6 to TRBJ2-7; weak D call: TRBD2 (5 bases). Trimming cost V 3 bases and J 3 bases, with 16 bases left between them. Germline assignment: CDR1 SGHDT and CDR2 YYEEEE. The CDR3 is 15 amino acids. The CDR3 loop is CASSYPGIPGYEQYF. CDR3 sequence (DNA): TGTGCCAGCAGCTATCCCGGGATACCGGGCTACGAGCAGTACTTC.

The V gene is TRBV6-1, the J gene TRBJ2-7; D is possibly TRBD1 (6 bases). CDR3 size: 15 residues. CDR1 is MNHNS, CDR2 SASEGT, per germline. Trimming cost V 2 bases and J 4 bases, with 15 bases left between them. CDR3 sequence: CASSEIGTSAYEQYF. CDR3 nucleotide sequence: TGTGCCAGCAGTGAAATAGGGACATCGGCTTACGAGCAGTACTTC.

The V gene is TRBV5-6, the J gene TRBJ2-3, with a tentative D call TRBD2 (5 bases). Germline lookup yields CDR1 SGHDT and CDR2 YYEEEE. Trimming pared 1 base from V and 2 bases from J, leaving 17 bases between. This CDR3 region has 17 residues. As DNA, the CDR3 is TGTGCCAGCAGCTTGAGAAGCGGAACTACCTTCACAGATACGCAGTATTTT. Its translation is CASSLRSGTTFTDTQYF.

The chain combines TRBV18 with TRBJ2-5; no definite D call. Looked up from germline, CDR1 is KGHSH and CDR2 is LQKENI. The V end lost 5 bases, the J end lost 3 bases, and 10 bases lay between the germline ends. This CDR3 is built from 13 residues. The CDR3 spells CASSVGSKETQYF. CDR3 in DNA: TGTGCCAGCTCAGTCGGGTCAAAAGAGACCCAGTACTTC.

The chain links TRBV28 to TRBJ2-7; TRBD2 is a possible D gene (6 bases). The CDR3 extends over 13 amino acids. The V and J ends lost 5 bases and 10 bases respectively, with 18 bases between them. From germline, CDR1 is MDHEN and CDR2 SYDVKM. CDR3: CASSIQRDSLQYF. DNA of the CDR3: TGTGCCAGCAGTATTCAACGGGACTCTCTACAGTACTTC.

The V and J genes are TRBV19 and TRBJ2-1, with D possibly matching TRBD1 (6 bases). CDR1 LNHDA and CDR2 SQIVND come from the germline V gene (reference sequence). V was shortened by 5 bases and J by 4 bases, with 12 bases between the two germline ends. This CDR3 is 14 amino acids long. The CDR3 is CASSSGQLYNEQFF. DNA for the CDR3: TGTGCCAGTAGTTCCGGACAGCTATACAATGAGCAGTTCTTC.

The CDR3 nucleotides are TGTGCCAGCAGAGGGGGCCCTTCTGGAAACACCATATATTTT. As protein: CASRGGPSGNTIYF. The rearrangement uses TRBV2 and TRBJ1-3; 7 bases are shared with TRBD1. The CDR3 totals 14 residues. J gave up 1 base and V 6 bases, and 3 bases lay outside the gene matches. The V gene's germline CDR1 is SNHLY and CDR2 FYNNEI.

The V and J genes are TRBV5-5 and TRBJ2-2, with 8 bases lining up with TRBD2. Per the germline V gene, CDR1 is SGHKS and CDR2 is YYEKEE (reference sequence). Germline trimming cut 4 bases from V and 4 bases from J; bases unmatched to any gene: 12. The CDR3 extends over 17 amino acids. CDR3 nucleotide sequence: TGTGCCAGCAGCCCGGGTGCCAGCGGGGGAAGCACCGGGGAGCTGTTTTTT. Protein: CASSPGASGGSTGELFF.

The V gene is TRBV6-6, the J gene TRBJ1-1; D gene uncertain. Germline values: CDR1 MNHNY, CDR2 SVGAGI (reference sequence). There are 15 residues in the CDR3. Trimming left V 0 bases short and J 0 bases short, with 8 bases between. As DNA, the CDR3 is TGTGCCAGCAGTTACTCGACTACGGTGAACACTGAAGCTTTCTTT. Its translation is CASSYSTTVNTEAFF.

J is TRBJ2-3 and V is TRBV2, with D possibly matching TRBD1 (5 bases). Per the germline V gene, CDR1 is SNHLY and CDR2 is FYNNEI. This CDR3 region has 14 residues. The V gene lost 2 bases and the J gene lost 0 bases, with 6 bases spanning the gap. The CDR3 region has the DNA TGTGCCAGCAGTGAACAGGGAAGCACAGATACGCAGTATTTT. Protein sequence: CASSEQGSTDTQYF.